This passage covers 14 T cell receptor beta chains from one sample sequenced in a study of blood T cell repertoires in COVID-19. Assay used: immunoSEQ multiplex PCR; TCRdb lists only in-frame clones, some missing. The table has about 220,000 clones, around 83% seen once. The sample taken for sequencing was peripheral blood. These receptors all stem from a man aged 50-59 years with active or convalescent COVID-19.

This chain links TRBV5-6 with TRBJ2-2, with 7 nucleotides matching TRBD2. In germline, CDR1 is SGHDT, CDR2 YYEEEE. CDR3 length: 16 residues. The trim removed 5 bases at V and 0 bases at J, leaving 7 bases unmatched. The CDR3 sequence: CASSLSGTPNTGELFF. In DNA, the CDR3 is TGTGCCAGCAGTTTAAGCGGGACCCCGAACACCGGGGAGCTGTTTTTT.

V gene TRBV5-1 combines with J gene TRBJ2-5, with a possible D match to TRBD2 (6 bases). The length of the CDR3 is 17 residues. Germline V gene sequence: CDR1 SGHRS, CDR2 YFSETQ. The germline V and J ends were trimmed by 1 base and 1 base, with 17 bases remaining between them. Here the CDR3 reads CASSLKIGGSGQETQYF. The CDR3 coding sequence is TGCGCCAGCAGCTTGAAAATCGGGGGTTCTGGCCAAGAGACCCAGTACTTC.

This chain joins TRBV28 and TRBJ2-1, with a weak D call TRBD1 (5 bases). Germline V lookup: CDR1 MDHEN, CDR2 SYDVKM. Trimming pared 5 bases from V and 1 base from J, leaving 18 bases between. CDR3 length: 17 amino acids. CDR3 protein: CASSLTKGASSYNEQFF. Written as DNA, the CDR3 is TGTGCCAGCAGTCTGACCAAAGGGGCATCGTCCTACAATGAGCAGTTCTTC.

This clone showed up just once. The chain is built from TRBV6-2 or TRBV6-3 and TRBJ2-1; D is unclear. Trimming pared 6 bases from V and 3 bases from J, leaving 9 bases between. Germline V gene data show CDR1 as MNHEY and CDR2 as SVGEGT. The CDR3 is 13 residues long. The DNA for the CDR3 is TGTGCCAGCAGGTACCAGATCTACAATGAGCAGTTCTTC. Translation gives CASRYQIYNEQFF.

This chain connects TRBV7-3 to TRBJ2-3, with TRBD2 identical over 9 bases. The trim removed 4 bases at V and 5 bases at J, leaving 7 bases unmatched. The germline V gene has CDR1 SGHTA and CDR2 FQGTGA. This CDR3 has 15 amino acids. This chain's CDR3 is CASSSVAGEIDTQYF. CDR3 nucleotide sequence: TGTGCCAGCAGCTCCGTAGCGGGAGAGATAGATACGCAGTATTTT.

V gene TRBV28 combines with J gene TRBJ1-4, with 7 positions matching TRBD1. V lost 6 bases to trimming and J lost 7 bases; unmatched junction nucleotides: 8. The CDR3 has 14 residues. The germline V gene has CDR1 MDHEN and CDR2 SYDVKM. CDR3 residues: CASRVYRDSEKLFF. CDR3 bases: TGTGCCAGCAGGGTTTACAGGGACAGTGAAAAACTGTTTTTT.

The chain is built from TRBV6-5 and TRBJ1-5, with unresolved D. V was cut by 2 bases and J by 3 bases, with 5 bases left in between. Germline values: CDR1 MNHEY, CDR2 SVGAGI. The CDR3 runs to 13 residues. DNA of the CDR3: TGTGCCAGCAGTTACAGCCCCAATCAGCCCCAGCATTTT. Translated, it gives CASSYSPNQPQHF.

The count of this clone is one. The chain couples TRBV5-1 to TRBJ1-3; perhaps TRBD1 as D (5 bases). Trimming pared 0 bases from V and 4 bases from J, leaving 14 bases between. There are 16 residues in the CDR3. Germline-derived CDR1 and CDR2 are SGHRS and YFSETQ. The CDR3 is CASSLAGSRVGNTIYF. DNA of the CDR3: TGCGCCAGCAGCTTGGCCGGGAGCAGGGTAGGAAACACCATATATTTT.

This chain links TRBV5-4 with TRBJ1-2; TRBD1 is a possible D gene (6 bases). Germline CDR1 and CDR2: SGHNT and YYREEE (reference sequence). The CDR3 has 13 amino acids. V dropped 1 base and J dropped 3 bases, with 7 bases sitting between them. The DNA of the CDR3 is TGTGCCAGCAGCTTGCCAGGGGACTATGGCTACACCTTC. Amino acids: CASSLPGDYGYTF.

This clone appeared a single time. CDR3 DNA sequence: TGTGCCAGCACCCTCGCAGGGGGCCGTTTTCGAGCTTTCTTT. This encodes CASTLAGGRFRAFF. The chain uses TRBV7-2 and TRBJ1-1, with TRBD1 matching 8 bases. V shed 7 bases and J 10 bases; nucleotides not matched to a gene: 14. The CDR3 contains 14 residues. Germline V gene data show CDR1 as SGHTA and CDR2 as FQGNSA.

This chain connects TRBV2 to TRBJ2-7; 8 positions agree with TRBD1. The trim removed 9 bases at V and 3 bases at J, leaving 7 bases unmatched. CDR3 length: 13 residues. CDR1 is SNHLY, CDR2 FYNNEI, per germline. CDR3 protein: CASRGDRYYEQYF. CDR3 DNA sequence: TGTGCCAGTAGGGGGGACAGGTACTACGAGCAGTACTTC.

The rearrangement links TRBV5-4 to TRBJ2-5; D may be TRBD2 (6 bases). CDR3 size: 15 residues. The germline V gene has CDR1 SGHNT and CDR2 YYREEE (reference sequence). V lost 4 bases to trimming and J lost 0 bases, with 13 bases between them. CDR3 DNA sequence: TGTGCCAGCAGCGGGAGCGGGTCGTACCAAGAGACCCAGTACTTC. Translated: CASSGSGSYQETQYF.

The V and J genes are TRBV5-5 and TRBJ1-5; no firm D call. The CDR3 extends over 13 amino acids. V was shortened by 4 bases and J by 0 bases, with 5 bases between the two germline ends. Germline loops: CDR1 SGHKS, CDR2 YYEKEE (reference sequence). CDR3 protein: CASSDNSNQPQHF. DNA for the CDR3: TGTGCCAGCAGCGACAATAGCAATCAGCCCCAGCATTTT.

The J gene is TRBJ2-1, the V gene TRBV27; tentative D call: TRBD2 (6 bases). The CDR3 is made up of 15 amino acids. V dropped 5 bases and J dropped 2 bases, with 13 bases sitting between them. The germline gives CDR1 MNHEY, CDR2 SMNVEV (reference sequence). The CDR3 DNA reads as TGTGCCAGCAGTCCCTGGTGGACTACCTACAATGAGCAGTTCTTC. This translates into CASSPWWTTYNEQFF.